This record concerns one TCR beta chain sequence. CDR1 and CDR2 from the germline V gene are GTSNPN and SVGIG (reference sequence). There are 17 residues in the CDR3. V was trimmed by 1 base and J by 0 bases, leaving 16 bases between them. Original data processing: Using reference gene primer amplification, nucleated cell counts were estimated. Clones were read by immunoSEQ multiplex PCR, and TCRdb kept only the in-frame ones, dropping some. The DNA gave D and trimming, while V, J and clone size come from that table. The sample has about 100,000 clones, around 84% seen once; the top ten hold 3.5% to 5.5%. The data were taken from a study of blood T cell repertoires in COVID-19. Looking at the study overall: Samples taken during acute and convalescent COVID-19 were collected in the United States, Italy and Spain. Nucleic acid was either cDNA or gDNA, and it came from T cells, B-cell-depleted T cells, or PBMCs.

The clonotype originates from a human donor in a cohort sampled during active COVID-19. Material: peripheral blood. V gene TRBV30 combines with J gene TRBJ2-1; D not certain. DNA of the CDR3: TGTGCCTGGAGTGACCTCCTGGCCGCAAGCTCCTACAATGAGCAGTTCTTC. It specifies CAWSDLLAASSYNEQFF. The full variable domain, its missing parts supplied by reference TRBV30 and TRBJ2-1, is SQTIHQWPATLVQPVGSPLSLECTVEGTSNPNLYWYRQAAGRGLQLLFYSVGIGQISSEVPQNLSASRPQDRQFILSSKKLLLSDSGFYLCAWSDLLAASSYNEQFFGPGTRLTVL.